The next 25 T cell receptor beta chains were all read from a single sample in a study of identical twins (dated by TCRdb to 2015 to 2016). Libraries were built with 5' RACE. TCRdb lists the instrument as Illumina HiSeq 2000. In-frame beta chains were kept once TCRdb had trimmed the public reads at Q25 with fastp and called clones with MiXCR. Rows are combined by CDR3 protein, so each entry shows the most common genes and DNA. This sample comprises about 490,000 distinct CDR3 sequences, roughly 15% of them detected only once. The ten biggest clones cover 0.44% of the sample. The data also belong to a second study, concerning yellow fever vaccine responses in identical twins.

Sequencing used CD4+ T cells sorted from blood. The receptors here all came from a woman younger than 30 in good health.

This clonotype was counted many times. The gene calls are TRBV3-1 and TRBJ1-5; the D gene is possibly TRBD1 (5 bases). Germline CDR1 reads LGHDT; CDR2 reads YNNKEL (reference sequence). V shed 0 bases and J shed 6 bases, with 12 bases lying between them. This CDR3 contains 15 residues. The CDR3 loop is CASSQDQGVGQPQHF. The CDR3 bases are TGTGCCAGCAGCCAAGATCAAGGGGTGGGTCAGCCCCAGCATTTT.

This clonotype occurred a few times. The V call is TRBV5-6, the J call TRBJ2-1; 10 bases are a match to TRBD2. The CDR3 has 17 residues. The J segment lost 1 base and the V segment lost 2 bases, leaving 6 bases of the junction unmatched. CDR1 is SGHDT and CDR2 is YYEEEE in the germline V gene. DNA for the CDR3: TGTGCCAGCAGCTTCATGGGACTAGCGATATCCTACAATGAGCAGTTCTTC. Protein: CASSFMGLAISYNEQFF.

This clonotype was counted only a few times. The chain couples TRBV7-6 to TRBJ1-6; weak D call: TRBD1 (5 bases). This CDR3 has 14 amino acids. Germline CDR1 is SGHVS and CDR2 is FNYEAQ. The germline V and J ends were trimmed by 1 base and 8 bases, with 9 bases remaining between them. The DNA of the CDR3 is TGTGCCAGCAGCTTAGGGGGCCAAGATTCACCCCTCCACTTT. Encoded protein: CASSLGGQDSPLHF.

The table lists this clonotype with a few counts. This chain connects TRBV20-1 to TRBJ2-3; 13 positions match TRBD2. With 3 bases clipped from V and 2 bases from J, the junction kept 11 bases outside the gene matches. The CDR3 runs 18 residues. Per the germline V gene, CDR1 is DFQATT and CDR2 is SNEGSKA (reference sequence). This CDR3 reads CSASSTGTSGINTDTQYF. CDR3 in DNA: TGCAGTGCTAGCTCAACCGGGACTAGCGGGATAAACACAGATACGCAGTATTTT.

As regards this clonotype: The junction differs from germline at one of its ends, possibly a read error. V and J are TRBV5-5 and TRBJ2-2, with D perhaps TRBD2 (5 bases). The CDR3 has 14 residues. Germline values: CDR1 SGHKS, CDR2 YYEKEE (reference sequence). CDR3 region: CASSLGLDSWELLF. As DNA, the CDR3 is TGTGCCAGCAGCTTGGGGCTCGATTCTTGGGAGCTGCTTTTT. The whole variable domain, filled in from reference TRBV5-5 and TRBJ2-2, reads DAGVTQSPTHLIKTRGQQVTLRCSPISGHKSVSWYQQVLGQGPQFIFQYYEKEERGRGNFPDRFSARQFPNYSSELNVNALLLGDSALYLCASSLGLDSWELLFGEGSRLTVL.

Details on this clonotype: One end of the junction fails to match germline, which may point to a read error. This chain uses TRBV2 with TRBJ2-2, with TRBD2 as a possible D gene (5 bases). The CDR3 extends over 15 amino acids. The V gene's germline CDR1 is SNHLY and CDR2 FYNNEI. The DNA of the CDR3 is TGTACCAGCAGTGGGCTTGCGGGTTACACCGGGGAGCTGTTTTTT. Encoded protein: CTSSGLAGYTGELFF.

This clonotype appeared a few times. The rearrangement uses TRBV7-2 and TRBJ2-1, with 8 positions matching TRBD2. V shed 5 bases and J 6 bases; nucleotides not matched to a gene: 9. Germline CDR1 reads SGHTA; CDR2 reads FQGNSA. CDR3 length: 15 residues. CDR3 bases: TGTGCCAGCAGCCGCAGCGGGAGTAGCCCCAATGAGCAGTTCTTC. This codes for CASSRSGSSPNEQFF.

This clonotype was observed a handful of times. The CDR3 nucleotides are TGTGCCAGCAGTCTAGGGGCCCACACAGATACGCAGTATTTT. Its protein is CASSLGAHTDTQYF. This chain uses TRBV12-3 or TRBV12-4 with TRBJ2-3; a weak D match, TRBD1 (5 bases). The CDR3 has 14 residues. Trimming shortened V by 5 bases and J by 2 bases, and 11 bases separated the two germline ends.

The chain uses TRBV4-1 and TRBJ2-1, with 8 positions matching TRBD2. The CDR3 contains 16 residues. V trimming: 0 bases; J trimming: 4 bases; junction bases outside the gene matches: 5. CDR1 and CDR2 from the germline V gene are MGHRA and YSYEKL. The CDR3 coding sequence is TGCGCCAGCAGCCAAGATCGCGGCGGGGGGTACAATGAGCAGTTCTTC. This codes for CASSQDRGGGYNEQFF.

The chain uses TRBV13 and TRBJ2-4, with 9 bases that match TRBD2. The germline gives CDR1 PRHDT, CDR2 FYEKMQ (reference sequence). Trimming removed 4 bases from V and 4 bases from J; junction bases left unmatched: 14. This CDR3 has 18 amino acids. The CDR3: CASSSGGKLAGRKNIQYF. The CDR3 DNA is TGTGCCAGCAGCTCGGGGGGGAAGCTAGCGGGGAGAAAAAACATTCAGTACTTC.

The CDR3 coding sequence is TGTGCCAGTAGTATAGGGACAGCGGGGTTGGAGACCCAGTACTTC. Protein product: CASSIGTAGLETQYF. The chain links TRBV19 to TRBJ2-5; TRBD2 is a possible D gene (7 bases). This CDR3 is built from 15 residues. The V end was cut by 1 base, the J end by 5 bases, with 14 bases between. CDR1 and CDR2 from the germline V gene are LNHDA and SQIVND (reference sequence).

This clonotype appeared a few times. The genes are TRBV27 and TRBJ2-7, with 11 bases lining up with TRBD2. Trimming removed 4 bases from V and 1 base from J; junction bases left unmatched: 3. The CDR3 is 15 amino acids. The germline V gene has CDR1 MNHEY and CDR2 SMNVEV (reference sequence). The CDR3 DNA sequence: TGTGCCAGCAGTTCAACTAGCGGGGGATCCTACGAGCAGTACTTC. It translates to CASSSTSGGSYEQYF.

This sequence joins TRBV20-1 and TRBJ2-5; a possible D gene is TRBD1 (5 bases). Germline assignment: CDR1 DFQATT and CDR2 SNEGSKA (reference sequence). The CDR3 runs to 15 residues. V dropped 0 bases and J dropped 5 bases, with 16 bases sitting between them. CDR3 residues: CSARDHTGPRETQYF. The CDR3, as DNA: TGCAGTGCTAGAGATCACACAGGCCCACGGGAGACCCAGTACTTC.

This clonotype has more than one count but fewer than ten. The CDR3 sequence is CASGYSGSNTEAFF. The CDR3 DNA is TGTGCCAGCGGCTATTCGGGATCGAACACTGAAGCTTTCTTT. This sequence joins TRBV6-5 and TRBJ1-1, with D unresolved. Deletions cut 8 bases from V and 1 base from J, with 14 bases between. The CDR3 runs to 14 residues. In germline, CDR1 is MNHEY, CDR2 SVGAGI.

This clonotype was seen more than once but under ten times. The gene calls are TRBV25-1 and TRBJ2-2; no clear D. Trimming took off 1 base at V and 6 bases at J, with 9 bases between the two ends. This CDR3 is 14 amino acids long. Germline loops: CDR1 MGHDK, CDR2 SYGVNS. The CDR3 loop is CASSESRVPGELFF. CDR3 in DNA: TGTGCCAGCAGTGAATCCCGGGTACCCGGGGAGCTGTTTTTT.

CDR3 amino acids: CSARVALRYNEQFF. CDR3 bases: TGCAGTGCTAGAGTTGCCCTCCGATACAATGAGCAGTTCTTC. This chain links TRBV20-1 with TRBJ2-1; the D is unclear. CDR3 length: 14 amino acids. Germline assignment: CDR1 DFQATT and CDR2 SNEGSKA (reference sequence). Deletions cut 1 base from V and 4 bases from J, with 11 bases between.

The chain combines TRBV20-1 with TRBJ2-2; 9 bases map to TRBD2. The length of the CDR3 is 14 residues. Germline values: CDR1 DFQATT, CDR2 SNEGSKA (reference sequence). V shed 3 bases and J 6 bases; nucleotides not matched to a gene: 5. CDR3 amino acids: CSASMGLAAGELFF. DNA of the CDR3: TGCAGTGCTAGTATGGGACTAGCCGCCGGGGAGCTGTTTTTT.

This clonotype was seen more than once but under ten times. This rearrangement joins TRBV20-1 to TRBJ1-3; D remains ambiguous. In germline, CDR1 is DFQATT, CDR2 SNEGSKA (reference sequence). V was trimmed by 3 bases and J by 0 bases, leaving 12 bases between them. The CDR3 is 15 residues long. This CDR3 is CSASRGETSGNTIYF. The DNA for the CDR3 is TGCAGTGCTAGCCGTGGGGAGACCTCTGGAAACACCATATATTTT.

V and J are TRBV5-1 and TRBJ2-1; D is undetermined. V shed 0 bases and J shed 9 bases, with 10 bases lying between them. CDR3 length equals 13 residues. CDR1 and CDR2 (germline): SGHRS, YFSETQ. The CDR3 loop is CASSLVGIGEQFF. The CDR3 DNA is TGCGCCAGCAGCTTGGTAGGGATAGGTGAGCAGTTCTTC.

The CDR3 sequence: CASSPTPRTNTDTQYF. CDR3 sequence (DNA): TGTGCCAGCAGTCCGACACCCCGGACAAACACAGATACGCAGTATTTT. This chain joins TRBV28 and TRBJ2-3, with D possibly matching TRBD1 (5 bases). Trimming cost V 5 bases and J 2 bases, with 17 bases left between them. The CDR3 extends over 16 amino acids. Germline lookup yields CDR1 MDHEN and CDR2 SYDVKM.

The chain has TRBV6-4 and TRBJ2-1; possibly TRBD2 for D (7 bases). Trimming removed 3 bases at V and 5 bases at J, with 14 bases between. The CDR3 is made up of 15 amino acids. In germline, CDR1 is MRHNA, CDR2 SNTAGT. The chain's CDR3 is CASSEGASGDNEQFF. CDR3 sequence (DNA): TGTGCCAGCAGTGAGGGGGCTAGCGGAGACAATGAGCAGTTCTTC.

The rearrangement links TRBV6-2 or TRBV6-3 to TRBJ2-3, with 13 bases fitting TRBD2. V shed 4 bases, J shed 3 bases, and the junction held 13 bases outside the gene matches. Germline V gene sequence: CDR1 MNHEY, CDR2 SVGEGT. This CDR3 is built from 19 residues. The CDR3 here is CASSSFVWTSGGQTDTQYF. The CDR3, as DNA: TGTGCCAGCAGTTCTTTCGTTTGGACTAGCGGGGGCCAGACAGATACGCAGTATTTT.

Only a few counts were recorded for this clonotype. The J gene is TRBJ2-2, the V gene TRBV7-6; 13 nucleotides align to TRBD2. Germline V gene data show CDR1 as SGHVS and CDR2 as FNYEAQ. CDR3 length: 17 amino acids. Trimming took 5 bases from V and 5 from J; bases not matched to a gene: 8. The DNA for the CDR3 is TGTGCCAGCAGCCAAGGACTAGCGGGGGTTCAGACCGGGGAGCTGTTTTTT. It specifies CASSQGLAGVQTGELFF.

This clonotype has a handful of counts. This rearrangement joins TRBV5-1 to TRBJ2-5, with a possible D match to TRBD1 (5 bases). CDR1 is SGHRS, CDR2 YFSETQ, per germline. Trimming took off 4 bases at V and 2 bases at J, with 15 bases between the two ends. The CDR3 is 15 amino acids. The CDR3 sequence: CASSRNRMSQETQYF. The DNA of the CDR3 is TGCGCCAGCAGCCGAAACAGGATGTCGCAAGAGACCCAGTACTTC.

This clonotype has only one observation. This chain connects TRBV28 to TRBJ2-7; D perhaps matches TRBD2 (6 bases). Germline values: CDR1 MDHEN, CDR2 SYDVKM. V lost 5 bases and J lost 2, with 13 bases in between. This CDR3 has 14 residues. CDR3 sequence (DNA): TGTGCCAGCAGTGCTCTAGCGCCGACCTACGAGCAGTACTTC. Protein product: CASSALAPTYEQYF.